This T cell receptor beta chain derives from a study of blood T cell repertoires in COVID-19. Study in general: The samples span acute and convalescent COVID-19 from the United States, Italy and Spain. In each case, the material was cDNA or gDNA derived from T cells, B-cell-depleted T cells, or PBMCs.

Sequenced by immunoSEQ multiplex PCR; TCRdb stores in-frame clones only, minus some. Of 70,000 to 90,000 clones in the sample, 60% to 85% were seen once. The CDR3 covers 15 residues. V trimming: 4 bases; J trimming: 0 bases; junction bases outside the gene matches: 2. CDR1 SGHNT and CDR2 YYREEE come from the germline V gene (reference sequence). The sequence came from a human donor in a cohort sampled during active COVID-19. Source material: peripheral blood. This chain uses TRBV5-4 with TRBJ2-1, with 9 nucleotides matching TRBD1. CDR3 sequence (DNA): TGTGCCAGCAGCCCGGGACAGGGCTCCTACAATGAGCAGTTCTTC. Translation gives CASSPGQGSYNEQFF.